A selection of T cell receptor beta chains follows, all from one sample in a study of blood T cells in healthy people across ages. MiXCR was run by TCRdb on the 5' RACE reads, yielding one entry per CDR3 protein. Among over 500,000 distinct CDR3 sequences listed, around 50% were seen once. Sequencing was done on a sample of blood. The receptors stem from a woman older than 75 in good health. Each CDR3 is given with its conserved first and last residue. The D gene is left open where the match is weak. Size values are once, few and many counts, or a class for expanded clones, and some rows have none.

abundance,j_gene,d_gene,v_gene,CDR3nt,CDR3aa
.,TRBJ2-7,.,TRBV28,TGTGCCAGCAGCCTCCGCGCTAGTCTTCGATGGAACGAGCAGTACTTC,CASSLRASLRWNEQYF
.,TRBJ2-3,TRBD2,TRBV6-5,TGTGCCAGCAGTTACGGAGCGGGGGTCACAGATACGCAGTATTTT,CASSYGAGVTDTQYF
.,TRBJ2-1,.,TRBV27,TGTGCCAGCAGTTTAAAACCCAGATTATATGAGCAGTTCTTC,CASSLKPRLYEQFF
.,TRBJ2-4,.,TRBV5-6,TGTGCCAGCAGCTTAGGTCTCAAATTAGCCAAAAACATTCAGTACTTC,CASSLGLKLAKNIQYF
.,TRBJ2-2,.,TRBV5-1,TGCGCCAGCAGCTTGGCGATACAGGCGAACACCGGGGAGCTGTTTTTT,CASSLAIQANTGELFF
.,TRBJ2-2,TRBD2,TRBV29-1,TGCAGCGTTGAAGCCCCGACTAGCGGGAGGGGGAACACCGGGGAGCTGTTTTTT,CSVEAPTSGRGNTGELFF
.,TRBJ2-5,TRBD1,TRBV12-3/TRBV12-4,TGTCCCAGCACCCTTAGAGGGAACAGGGGCATCGGACGAGAGACCCAGTACTTC,CPSTLRGNRGIGRETQYF
many,TRBJ2-3,.,TRBV29-1,TGCAGCGTTGTCTTTGACCTACGCACAGATACGCAGTATTTT,CSVVFDLRTDTQYF
.,TRBJ1-4,.,TRBV12-3/TRBV12-4,TGTGCCAGCAGTCCCCTCGGGATTGGGAAACTGTTTTTT,CASSPLGIGKLFF
many,TRBJ2-5,TRBD2,TRBV5-1,TGCGCCAGCAGCTTGGCGACTAGCGGGAGTAGGACCCAGTACTTC,CASSLATSGSRTQYF
many,TRBJ2-1,.,TRBV2,TGTGCCAGCGACCCTGGGGGGGCCAGCGGTGAGCAGTTCTTC,CASDPGGASGEQFF
many,TRBJ2-7,TRBD1,TRBV4-1,TGCGCCAGCAGCCAAGGAGGGGGACAGGGCTATGAGCAGTACTTC,CASSQGGGQGYEQYF
.,TRBJ2-5,.,TRBV7-6,TGTGCCAGCAGCCCTAAGCCGGGGTACCAAGAGACCCAGTACTTC,CASSPKPGYQETQYF
many,TRBJ2-5,.,TRBV12-3/TRBV12-4,TGTGCCAGCAGTTTACGAACAATTCAAGAGACCCAGTACTTC,CASSLRTIQETQYF
.,TRBJ1-1,.,TRBV28,TGTGCCAGCAGTTTATCGGCGGTGAACACTGAAGCTTTCTTT,CASSLSAVNTEAFF
.,TRBJ1-6,TRBD1,TRBV9,TGTGCCAGCACCGGACAGGGGGCGAATTCACCCCTCCACTTT,CASTGQGANSPLHF
.,TRBJ2-1,.,TRBV6-5,TGTGCCAGCAGTTACTCGGCAGGGCGGACTACTGGTGAGCAGTTCTTC,CASSYSAGRTTGEQFF
many,TRBJ2-1,.,TRBV25-1,TGTGCCAGCAGTTTCACTCCATCGGGGTACAATGAGCAGTTCTTC,CASSFTPSGYNEQFF
many,TRBJ2-7,TRBD2,TRBV3-1,TGTGCCAGCAGCCAAGACGGTCGGCGGGGGGATCTCTACGAGCAGTACTTC,CASSQDGRRGDLYEQYF
few,TRBJ2-3,TRBD2,TRBV20-1,TGCAGTGCTAGAGCCCTGGGGACTAGCGGCACAGATACGCAGTATTTT,CSARALGTSGTDTQYF
many,TRBJ2-5,TRBD1,TRBV25-1,TGTGCCAGCAGTGGCAGTTCTCGGGACAGAATCTACCAAGAGACCCAGTACTTC,CASSGSSRDRIYQETQYF
.,TRBJ2-3,TRBD1,TRBV7-3,TGTGCCAGCAGCTTAAACGCCGCCAGGGGGACGACAGATACGCAGTATTTT,CASSLNAARGTTDTQYF
.,TRBJ2-1,.,TRBV29-1,TGCAGCGTTGTATTTAGAGATGAGCAGTTCTTC,CSVVFRDEQFF
.,TRBJ1-6,TRBD1,TRBV6-2/TRBV6-3,TGTGCCAACAGTTACTCCACAGGACAGGGAAGCTCCTATAATTCACCCCTCCACTTT,CANSYSTGQGSSYNSPLHF
.,TRBJ2-3,TRBD2,TRBV20-1,TGCAGTGCAGAAAGCGGGAGGGCCTTGGAAACGCAGTATTTT,CSAESGRALETQYF
once,TRBJ2-5,.,TRBV4-1,TGCGCCAGCAGCCAAGGGGTTAGCGGCCAAGAGACCCAGTACTTC,CASSQGVSGQETQYF
many,TRBJ2-7,.,TRBV28,TGTGCCAGCAGTCCGTCTAACCCCCAGTACGAGCAGTACTTC,CASSPSNPQYEQYF
.,TRBJ1-2,.,TRBV6-2/TRBV6-3,TGTGCCAGCAGCCCCGAGCGGGCACCGCACTACACCTTC,CASSPERAPHYTF
few,TRBJ1-2,TRBD1,TRBV10-3,TGTGCCATCAGTCCCTCGACAGGGAATGGTGGCTACACCTTC,CAISPSTGNGGYTF
once,TRBJ1-2,TRBD1,TRBV7-9,TGTGCCAGCAGCGTAGACGACAGGGAGTATGGCTACACCTTC,CASSVDDREYGYTF
.,TRBJ1-1,.,TRBV3-1,TGTGCCAGCAGCCAAGCCCGAGGGGGGCCCACTGAAGCTTTCTTT,CASSQARGGPTEAFF
.,TRBJ1-1,.,TRBV20-1,TGCAGTGCCATACAGGGTTCTTCTGAAGCTTTCTTT,CSAIQGSSEAFF
.,TRBJ1-2,.,TRBV11-2,TGTGCCAGCAGCTCACTTACTTACGGCTACACCTTC,CASSSLTYGYTF
many,TRBJ2-3,.,TRBV29-1,TGCAGCGTTGATTTAGGAAGCACAGATACGCAGTATTTT,CSVDLGSTDTQYF
once,TRBJ1-3,.,TRBV12-3/TRBV12-4,TGTGCCAGCAGTCGGGCCCGTTCCACCATATATTTT,CASSRARSTIYF
few,TRBJ1-1,.,TRBV14,TGTGCCAGCAGCCAAGTAGCCGGTGAAGCTTTCTTT,CASSQVAGEAFF
many,TRBJ1-5,TRBD1,TRBV27,TGTGCCAGCAGTCCCTACTCAGGGGGCCGGAATCAGCCCCAGCATTTT,CASSPYSGGRNQPQHF